A single sample gave rise to the 25 T cell receptor beta chains below, sequenced in a study of cytomegalovirus exposure and HLA in healthy donors (dated by TCRdb to 2016 to 2017). Library generation was performed with the immunoSEQ multiplex PCR assay. In its TCRdb copy, this immuneACCESS table keeps in-frame sequences only and misses some clones. Where compared with another copy, unresolved V genes explain less than half of these, and the others have no known cause. Counted in this sample were approximately 180,000 clones; around 87% of them appeared once. The top ten clonotypes cover 1.4% of the sample. Sequenced sample: PBMCs. The receptors were sampled from a woman younger than 45 in good health and CMV-seronegative.

This rearrangement joins TRBV2 to TRBJ2-3; 7 bases fit TRBD2. Germline V gives CDR1 SNHLY, CDR2 FYNNEI. The CDR3 is 14 amino acids. The J segment lost 0 bases and the V segment lost 9 bases, leaving 6 bases of the junction unmatched. CDR3 protein: CARQAGRSTDTQYF. The CDR3 bases are TGTGCCAGACAAGCGGGGAGAAGCACAGATACGCAGTATTTT.

V is TRBV10-3 and J is TRBJ2-1, with 9 bases fitting TRBD1. This CDR3 comprises 15 residues. Germline CDR1 reads ENHRY; CDR2 reads SYGVKD. Trimming removed 6 bases from V and 9 bases from J; junction bases left unmatched: 12. The CDR3, as DNA: TGTGCCATCAGCATCGGGACAGGGCAGTTAGGTGAGCAGTTCTTC. Protein sequence: CAISIGTGQLGEQFF.

V is TRBV30 and J is TRBJ1-5, with D tentatively TRBD1 (6 bases). V dropped 2 bases and J dropped 5 bases, with 10 bases sitting between them. The CDR3 is 13 amino acids. Germline assignment: CDR1 GTSNPN and CDR2 SVGIG (reference sequence). The CDR3 DNA reads as TGTGCCTGGAGTAGGGGGGGGGATCAGCCCCAGCATTTT. Its protein is CAWSRGGDQPQHF.

This sequence joins TRBV7-2 and TRBJ2-7; 9 nucleotides align to TRBD1. This CDR3 comprises 15 residues. V was pared by 1 base and J by 5 bases, with 6 bases of the junction left unmatched. Germline V gene data show CDR1 as SGHTA and CDR2 as FQGNSA. CDR3: CASSLVSGQGNEQYF. Written as DNA, the CDR3 is TGTGCCAGCAGCTTAGTCTCGGGACAGGGTAACGAGCAGTACTTC. Full variable domain (remainder filled in from reference TRBV7-2 and TRBJ2-7): GAGVSQSPSNKVTEKGKDVELRCDPISGHTALYWYRQSLGQGLEFLIYFQGNSAPDKSGLPSDRFSAERTGGSVSTLTIQRTQQEDSAVYLCASSLVSGQGNEQYFGPGTRLTVT.

The V and J genes are TRBV7-6 and TRBJ1-1, with TRBD1 matching over 10 bases. V gave up 4 bases and J gave up 2 bases; unmatched junction bases: 4. CDR3 length: 15 amino acids. Germline V gene lookup returns CDR1 SGHVS and CDR2 FNYEAQ. The DNA of the CDR3 is TGTGCCAGCAGCTCAGGACAGGGGGTAAACACTGAAGCTTTCTTT. Its translation is CASSSGQGVNTEAFF.

This chain uses TRBV30 with TRBJ1-1; TRBD1 matches at 10 bases. CDR1 and CDR2 (germline): GTSNPN, SVGIG (reference sequence). The CDR3 has 16 residues. V was pared by 3 bases and J by 7 bases, with 14 bases of the junction left unmatched. The CDR3 DNA reads as TGTGCCTGGAGAGGAAACTCAGGACAGGGGGTGGATGAAGCTTTCTTT. It codes for CAWRGNSGQGVDEAFF. Full variable domain (outside the CDR3, taken from reference TRBV30 and TRBJ1-1): SQTIHQWPATLVQPVGSPLSLECTVEGTSNPNLYWYRQAAGRGLQLLFYSVGIGQISSEVPQNLSASRPQDRQFILSSKKLLLSDSGFYLCAWRGNSGQGVDEAFFGQGTRLTVV.

The chain links TRBV18 to TRBJ2-1; 8 bases align to TRBD1. The CDR3 spans 14 residues. V was clipped by 3 bases and J by 8 bases; unmatched bases: 6. CDR1 is KGHSH and CDR2 is LQKENI in the germline V gene. The CDR3 reads CASSPGQALHEQFF. CDR3 coding DNA: TGTGCCAGCTCACCGGGACAGGCACTCCATGAGCAGTTCTTC.

V gene TRBV5-6 combines with J gene TRBJ2-5, with D unclear. CDR1 SGHDT and CDR2 YYEEEE come from the germline V gene. This CDR3 comprises 15 residues. Trimming took off 0 bases at V and 2 bases at J, with 11 bases between the two ends. CDR3: CASSLALGRQETQYF. The DNA of the CDR3 is TGTGCCAGCAGCTTGGCCCTTGGCAGACAAGAGACCCAGTACTTC. The full variable domain, its missing parts supplied by reference TRBV5-6 and TRBJ2-5, is DAGVTQSPTHLIKTRGQQVTLRCSPKSGHDTVSWYQQALGQGPQFIFQYYEEEERQRGNFPDRFSGHQFPNYSSELNVNALLLGDSALYLCASSLALGRQETQYFGPGTRLLVL.

The chain links TRBV27 to TRBJ2-1; 9 bases match TRBD1. Germline trimming cut 10 bases from V and 4 bases from J; bases unmatched to any gene: 11. This CDR3 has 15 amino acids. Per the germline V gene, CDR1 is MNHEY and CDR2 is SMNVEV (reference sequence). CDR3 bases: TGTGCCACCGCCGGTGACAGGGGGGCGTACAATGAGCAGTTCTTC. It yields the protein CATAGDRGAYNEQFF.

In regard to this clone: Additional DNA sequences in this sample encode the identical CDR3. The chain couples TRBV5-1 to TRBJ1-1; TRBD1 is a possible D gene (5 bases). The germline V gene encodes CDR1 SGHRS and CDR2 YFSETQ. V was pared by 2 bases and J by 0 bases, with 11 bases between. The CDR3 covers 15 residues. The CDR3 spells CASSLGSGLNTEAFF. Here the CDR3 DNA reads TGCGCCAGCAGCTTAGGATCAGGGTTGAACACTGAAGCTTTCTTT.

The rearrangement uses TRBV10-3 and TRBJ1-1, with D hard to call. Trimming cost V 2 bases and J 1 base, with 8 bases left between them. CDR3 length equals 14 residues. Germline V gene data show CDR1 as ENHRY and CDR2 as SYGVKD. The CDR3 reads CAISEGQRNTEAFF. As DNA, the CDR3 is TGTGCCATCAGTGAGGGTCAGCGGAACACTGAAGCTTTCTTT.

V is TRBV25-1 and J is TRBJ1-2, with 7 positions matching TRBD1. The V segment lost 4 bases and the J segment 8 bases; nucleotides outside the gene matches: 10. CDR1 is MGHDK, CDR2 SYGVNS, per germline. This CDR3 is built from 14 residues. The CDR3 is CASSGREQGQGYTF. CDR3 sequence (DNA): TGTGCCAGCAGTGGAAGAGAACAGGGGCAGGGCTACACCTTC.

The rearrangement uses TRBV6-5 and TRBJ1-1; unclear D gene. The germline CDR1 and CDR2 sequences are MNHEY and SVGAGI. Deletions cut 6 bases from V and 8 bases from J, with 16 bases between. This CDR3 has 13 residues. The CDR3 nucleotides read TGTGCCAGCAGCCCCACCAGATCGGGGGAAGCTTTCTTT. Its protein product is CASSPTRSGEAFF.

The rearrangement joins TRBV29-1 to TRBJ2-2; tentative D call: TRBD1 (5 bases). Trimming left V 6 bases short and J 7 bases short, with 18 bases between. Germline assignment: CDR1 SQVTM and CDR2 ANQGSEA. The CDR3 consists of 14 residues. CDR3 protein: CSVESGHKGGELFF. The CDR3 region has the DNA TGCAGCGTAGAATCAGGACACAAGGGCGGGGAGCTGTTTTTT.

The V gene is TRBV7-9, the J gene TRBJ1-2; D perhaps matches TRBD1 (6 bases). V was clipped by 4 bases and J by 8 bases, with 17 bases between them. Per germline, CDR1 SEHNR and CDR2 FQNEAQ (reference sequence). This CDR3 comprises 14 residues. CDR3 DNA: TGTGCCAGCAGCTACCTCCGGGGGGACATGGGCTACACCTTC. This codes for CASSYLRGDMGYTF.

V and J are TRBV2 and TRBJ1-1; 11 nucleotides line up with TRBD1. Germline assignment: CDR1 SNHLY and CDR2 FYNNEI. The CDR3 is 17 residues long. V shed 5 bases and J 3 bases; nucleotides not matched to a gene: 11. The CDR3 spells CASSPGTGGISDTEAFF. DNA for the CDR3: TGTGCCAGCAGTCCCGGGACAGGGGGGATATCGGACACTGAAGCTTTCTTT.

For the CDR3, the DNA is TGTGCCAGCAGCCCCCGGGGGACAGTAGTTTCACCCCTCCACTTT. Its protein is CASSPRGTVVSPLHF. V gene TRBV6-5 combines with J gene TRBJ1-6, with 7 bases matching TRBD1. V trimming: 6 bases; J trimming: 9 bases; junction bases outside the gene matches: 11. The CDR3 covers 15 residues. Germline CDR1 reads MNHEY; CDR2 reads SVGAGI.

This chain links TRBV15 with TRBJ2-3; 7 positions agree with TRBD1. The V gene's germline CDR1 is LNHNV and CDR2 YYDKDF (reference sequence). With V trimmed by 4 bases and J by 6 bases, 7 bases remained unmatched. The CDR3 contains 14 residues. The CDR3 spells CATSIDRVEDTQYF. The CDR3, as DNA: TGTGCCACCAGCATCGACAGGGTGGAGGATACGCAGTATTTT.

J is TRBJ2-2 and V is TRBV5-1; TRBD1 agrees at 9 bases. The CDR3 sequence is 15 residues long. V dropped 2 bases and J dropped 3; count of bases not matched to a gene: 2. Germline lookup yields CDR1 SGHRS and CDR2 YFSETQ. In DNA, the CDR3 is TGCGCCAGCAGCTTAAGGACAGGGGACACCGGGGAGCTGTTTTTT. The encoded protein is CASSLRTGDTGELFF. Variable domain in full (rest from reference TRBV5-1 and TRBJ2-2): KAGVTQTPRYLIKTRGQQVTLSCSPISGHRSVSWYQQTPGQGLQFLFEYFSETQRNKGNFPGRFSGRQFSNSRSEMNVSTLELGDSALYLCASSLRTGDTGELFFGEGSRLTVL.

The chain has TRBV27 and TRBJ1-4, with 10 bases matching TRBD1. V dropped 5 bases and J dropped 7; count of bases not matched to a gene: 4. From germline, CDR1 is MNHEY and CDR2 SMNVEV (reference sequence). The CDR3 extends over 14 amino acids. The CDR3 sequence: CASSRGTGVEKLFF. Here the CDR3 DNA reads TGTGCCAGCAGTCGAGGGACAGGGGTTGAAAAACTGTTTTTT.

This clone was found once. The gene calls are TRBV6-1 and TRBJ2-3, with 10 bases matching TRBD2. Germline lookup yields CDR1 MNHNS and CDR2 SASEGT. The junction had 9 bases not matched to a gene; V was cut back by 0 bases and J by 6 bases. The CDR3 totals 17 residues. The CDR3 region is CASSEAAGTSVADTQYF. CDR3 sequence (DNA): TGTGCCAGCAGTGAAGCCGCTGGGACTAGCGTCGCGGATACGCAGTATTTT.

This clone was observed a single time. The CDR3 coding sequence is TGCGCCAGCAGCTTAATCCCCCTCGAGATTACGCAGTATTTT. Its protein is CASSLIPLEITQYF. The chain joins TRBV5-1 to TRBJ2-3; D is ambiguous. Trimming shortened V by 2 bases and J by 8 bases, and 15 bases separated the two germline ends. CDR1 is SGHRS and CDR2 is YFSETQ in the germline V gene. This CDR3 contains 14 residues.

This clone was picked up one time. The chain joins TRBV9 to TRBJ1-1; no definite D call. The CDR3 has 14 amino acids. Germline loops: CDR1 SGDLS, CDR2 YYNGEE. V gave up 4 bases and J gave up 1 base, with 11 bases separating them. CDR3 sequence: CASSQTWANTEAFF. CDR3 bases: TGTGCCAGCAGCCAAACCTGGGCGAACACTGAAGCTTTCTTT. Looking up the rest from reference TRBV9 and TRBJ1-1 gives the full variable domain: DSGVTQTPKHLITATGQRVTLRCSPRSGDLSVYWYQQSLDQGLQFLIQYYNGEERAKGNILERFSAQQFPDLHSELNLSSLELGDSALYFCASSQTWANTEAFFGQGTRLTVV.

The V call is TRBV18, the J call TRBJ2-7; the D gene is possibly TRBD2 (7 bases). The CDR3 covers 14 residues. Germline values: CDR1 KGHSH, CDR2 LQKENI. Trimming left V 6 bases short and J 7 bases short, with 19 bases between. In nucleotides, the CDR3 is TGTGCCAGCTCCGAACAAGGGGGGGCTGGGGAGCAGTACTTC. Translating gives CASSEQGGAGEQYF. Complete variable domain (other parts from reference TRBV18 and TRBJ2-7): NAGVMQNPRHLVRRRGQEARLRCSPMKGHSHVYWYRQLPEEGLKFMVYLQKENIIDESGMPKERFSAEFPKEGPSILRIQQVVRGDSAAYFCASSEQGGAGEQYFGPGTRLTVT.

The chain recombines TRBV7-8 with TRBJ2-2, with D unresolved. This CDR3 region has 15 residues. Deletions cut 1 base from V and 0 bases from J, with 6 bases between. CDR1 is SGHVS, CDR2 FQNEAQ, per germline. The CDR3 DNA reads TGTGCCAGCAGCTTAGACTACTCGAACACCGGGGAGCTGTTTTTT. It yields the protein CASSLDYSNTGELFF.